Shown below are 10 T cell receptor beta chains from a single sample sequenced in a study of blood T cell repertoires in COVID-19. The method was immunoSEQ multiplex PCR; TCRdb's version includes in-frame clones alone and lacks a portion of them. The sample lists 90,000 to 130,000 clones, about three quarters occurring once. The sample comprised peripheral blood. Source of these receptors: an elderly woman with active or convalescent COVID-19.

The rearrangement joins TRBV2 to TRBJ1-2; TRBD1 matches 9 bases. The CDR3 totals 13 residues. Losses at the gene ends were 5 bases for V and 7 bases for J; bases not matched to a gene: 5. The V gene's germline CDR1 is SNHLY and CDR2 FYNNEI. The CDR3 DNA reads as TGTGCCAGCAGTCTACAGGGGGCGGTTGGCTACACCTTC. It encodes CASSLQGAVGYTF. Together with reference TRBV2 and TRBJ1-2, the CDR3 gives the full variable domain: EPEVTQTPSHQVTQMGQEVILRCVPISNHLYFYWYRQILGQKVEFLVSFYNNEISEKSEIFDDQFSVERPDGSNFTLKIRSTKLEDSAMYFCASSLQGAVGYTFGSGTRLTVV.

This clone appeared a few times. This chain joins TRBV5-1 and TRBJ1-1; 12 nucleotides match TRBD1. Per germline, CDR1 SGHRS and CDR2 YFSETQ. This CDR3 comprises 14 residues. J gave up 4 bases and V 3 bases, and 1 base lay outside the gene matches. CDR3 sequence: CASSWDRGLTEAFF. CDR3 DNA sequence: TGCGCCAGCAGCTGGGACAGGGGGCTCACTGAAGCTTTCTTT. The full variable domain, rest sourced from reference TRBV5-1 and TRBJ1-1, is KAGVTQTPRYLIKTRGQQVTLSCSPISGHRSVSWYQQTPGQGLQFLFEYFSETQRNKGNFPGRFSGRQFSNSRSEMNVSTLELGDSALYLCASSWDRGLTEAFFGQGTRLTVV.

J is TRBJ2-7 and V is TRBV2; 11 positions agree with TRBD2. The CDR3 has 14 amino acids. J gave up 6 bases and V 5 bases, and 6 bases lay outside the gene matches. In germline, CDR1 is SNHLY, CDR2 FYNNEI. CDR3 in amino acids: CASSPLAGGFEQYF. In DNA form, the CDR3 reads TGTGCCAGCAGTCCTTTAGCGGGAGGGTTCGAGCAGTACTTC.

The rearrangement joins TRBV12-2 to TRBJ2-3; the D call of TRBD1 is as the table states it, not checked on the DNA. TRBV12-2 is classified as a pseudogene. The CDR3 has 17 residues. CDR3 nucleotide sequence: TGTGCAAGTCGCTTAGTTACTGACAGGGTGAGATCAGATACGCAGTATTTT. Its translation: CASRLVTDRVRSDTQYF.

The chain carries TRBV7-9 and TRBJ2-1; TRBD2 agrees at 10 bases. The CDR3 runs to 15 residues. V shed 8 bases, J shed 3 bases, and the junction held 7 bases outside the gene matches. In germline, CDR1 is SEHNR, CDR2 FQNEAQ (reference sequence). The CDR3 here is CASGRLAGDYNEQFF. CDR3 nucleotides: TGTGCCAGCGGCCGACTAGCGGGTGACTACAATGAGCAGTTCTTC.

The V call is TRBV5-4, the J call TRBJ2-5; 10 bases fit TRBD1. The CDR3 is 15 residues long. Trimming removed 4 bases from V and 7 bases from J; junction bases left unmatched: 10. The germline V gene has CDR1 SGHNT and CDR2 YYREEE (reference sequence). The CDR3 is CASSNPDRGRGTQYF. In nucleotides, the CDR3 is TGTGCCAGCAGCAATCCTGACAGGGGGCGAGGGACCCAGTACTTC.

This clone was counted between two and nine times. The chain employs TRBV10-3 and TRBJ2-3; 8 nucleotides align to TRBD2. Germline V gives CDR1 ENHRY, CDR2 SYGVKD. V was clipped by 2 bases and J by 4 bases; unmatched bases: 14. The CDR3 is 18 residues long. For the CDR3, the DNA is TGTGCCATCAGTGAGCCCCCGGGACTAGTGCCCCTCGCAGATACGCAGTATTTT. Translation gives CAISEPPGLVPLADTQYF.

This chain joins TRBV7-6 and TRBJ2-1; D may be TRBD2 (5 bases). With 5 bases removed from V and 4 bases from J, the gap between germline ends came to 21 bases. CDR1 SGHVS and CDR2 FNYEAQ come from the germline V gene. CDR3 length: 17 amino acids. In DNA form, the CDR3 reads TGTGCCAGCAGCACTAAGGGCCCCTCTGGACTTTACAATGAGCAGTTCTTC. Translation: CASSTKGPSGLYNEQFF.

The chain combines TRBV27 with TRBJ1-6, with D possibly TRBD1 on 5 matching bases. The CDR3 runs to 16 residues. Germline V gene lookup returns CDR1 MNHEY and CDR2 SMNVEV (reference sequence). Trimming removed 5 bases from V and 3 bases from J, with 14 bases in between. The CDR3 sequence: CASSKIIDSYNSPLHF. The CDR3 DNA follows: TGTGCCAGCAGTAAGATTATCGACAGCTATAATTCACCCCTCCACTTT.

CDR3 nucleotides: TGTGCCAGCAGCTTAAGTTTCACAGGGAGAAACACCATATATTTT. This translates into CASSLSFTGRNTIYF. The V call is TRBV7-6, the J call TRBJ1-3; possible D gene TRBD1, 6 bases. Between the trimmed V and J ends, which lost 2 bases and 5 bases, there was a span of 13 bases. The CDR3 has 15 amino acids. Germline V CDR1 and CDR2: SGHVS, FNYEAQ.